A single sample is the source of the 24 T cell receptor beta chains below, sequenced in a study of identical twins. TCRdb re-analysed the 5' RACE reads in MiXCR, keeping a single row per CDR3 protein. The repertoire holds about 810,000 distinct CDR3 sequences, with around 12% as singletons. These data also formed part of another study, on yellow fever vaccine responses in identical twins.

Sequencing was carried out using PBMCs. These receptors all come from a young woman in good health.

This clonotype was recorded at least ten times. The CDR3 spells CSGLAGAQETQYF. The CDR3 DNA is TGCAGCGGTCTAGCGGGGGCCCAAGAGACCCAGTACTTC. The chain uses TRBV29-1 and TRBJ2-5; 10 bases align to TRBD2. Germline V gives CDR1 SQVTM, CDR2 ANQGSEA. The CDR3 has 13 residues. The V segment lost 7 bases and the J segment 1 base; nucleotides outside the gene matches: 3.

This chain uses TRBV21-1 with TRBJ2-7; the table's D gene call, TRBD1, was not cross checked with the DNA. TRBV21-1 is listed as a pseudogene. CDR3 length: 21 residues. The CDR3 loop is CASSKPMTGTGLVRLPYEQYV. Here the CDR3 DNA reads TGTGCCAGCAGCAAACCTATGACCGGGACAGGGCTTGTCCGCCTCCCCTACGAGCAGTACGTC.

The chain is built from TRBV15 and TRBJ2-7; D is undetermined. Trimming left V 0 bases short and J 6 bases short, with 6 bases between. This CDR3 is built from 12 residues. Germline V CDR1 and CDR2: LNHNV, YYDKDF (reference sequence). CDR3 in DNA: TGTGCCACCAGCAGAGATTCCGGCGAGCAGTACGTC. Residues: CATSRDSGEQYV.

This clonotype appeared a few times. The chain carries TRBV18 and TRBJ1-6; the D is unclear. The germline V gene has CDR1 KGHSH and CDR2 LQKENI. V was cut by 3 bases and J by 4 bases, with 10 bases left in between. This CDR3 is built from 15 residues. The CDR3 nucleotides are TGTGCCAGCTCACCGTCAGCCCTTTATAATTCACCCCTCCACTTT. Protein: CASSPSALYNSPLHF.

Remarks on this clonotype: One junction end does not reproduce the germline sequence, and a read error may be involved. The rearrangement joins TRBV3-1 to TRBJ2-1; D unresolved. This CDR3 has 17 amino acids. CDR1 LGHDT and CDR2 YNNKEL come from the germline V gene (reference sequence). CDR3 sequence reads: CASSQVAGSSFYDEQFF. The CDR3, as DNA: TGTGCCAGCAGCCAAGTGGCTGGTAGCAGCTTCTACGATGAGCAGTTCTTC.

This clonotype was picked up many times. The V gene is TRBV12-3 or TRBV12-4, the J gene TRBJ1-1, with TRBD1 matching 8 bases. The length of the CDR3 is 17 residues. Trimming cost V 6 bases and J 0 bases; bases outside gene matches: 12. CDR3 loop: CASRGSRGLWMNTEAFF. The CDR3 region has the DNA TGTGCCAGCAGGGGATCCAGGGGGCTGTGGATGAACACTGAAGCTTTCTTT.

This clonotype has just a few counts. The V gene is TRBV25-1, the J gene TRBJ2-7; D possibly uses TRBD1 or TRBD2 (8 bases each). Germline V gene lookup returns CDR1 MGHDK and CDR2 SYGVNS. Between the trimmed V and J ends, which lost 0 bases and 2 bases, there was a span of 20 bases. This CDR3 is 18 amino acids long. DNA of the CDR3: TGTGCCAGCAGTGAATATAGCAGCGGGGGACAGGAAGCCTACGAGCAGTACGTC. Encoded protein: CASSEYSSGGQEAYEQYV.

This clonotype was found many times. CDR3 DNA sequence: TGTGCCAGCAGCCAAGCTTATCAAGCGGGTAACACCGGGGAGCTGTTTTTT. Translated: CASSQAYQAGNTGELFF. V gene TRBV4-2 combines with J gene TRBJ2-2; D might be TRBD2 (6 bases). The CDR3 totals 17 residues. The germline V gene encodes CDR1 LGHNA and CDR2 YNFKEQ. The V and J ends lost 1 base and 2 bases respectively, with 14 bases between them.

This clonotype was seen only a few times. This sequence joins TRBV20-1 and TRBJ2-7; D possibly corresponds to TRBD1 (8 bases). Germline V CDR1 and CDR2: DFQATT, SNEGSKA (reference sequence). Trimming took off 6 bases at V and 3 bases at J, with 27 bases between the two ends. CDR3 length: 17 residues. DNA for the CDR3: TGCAGTGCGAAGACAGGGGAAGACGGAGGGGGGGACTACGAGCAGTACTTC. As protein: CSAKTGEDGGGDYEQYF.

V is TRBV12-3 or TRBV12-4 and J is TRBJ2-1; D assignment may be TRBD1 or TRBD2 (5 bases each). This CDR3 comprises 13 residues. Trimming shortened V by 5 bases and J by 10 bases, and 15 bases separated the two germline ends. CDR3 DNA sequence: TGTGCCAGCAGTCGGTATGTCGAGGGGGAGCAGTTCTTC. Encoded protein: CASSRYVEGEQFF.

V usage is TRBV11-2 and J usage is TRBJ2-1; possible D gene TRBD1, 6 bases. The germline V gene has CDR1 SGHAT and CDR2 FQNNGV. The CDR3 has 15 residues. V gave up 6 bases and J gave up 1 base, with 13 bases separating them. The CDR3 loop reads CASRGAPWSYNEQFF. CDR3 sequence (DNA): TGTGCCAGCAGGGGGGCCCCATGGTCCTACAATGAGCAGTTCTTC.

This clonotype was observed many times. The CDR3 DNA reads TGCGCCAGCAGCCCCGCCGGGGGAAACACCGGGGAGCTGTTTTTT. The encoded protein is CASSPAGGNTGELFF. The chain recombines TRBV5-1 with TRBJ2-2; possible D gene TRBD2, 6 bases. V lost 4 bases and J 2 bases, leaving 12 bases between the germline ends. There are 15 residues in the CDR3. Germline CDR1 is SGHRS and CDR2 is YFSETQ.

This clonotype was recorded a few times. The rearrangement joins TRBV14 to TRBJ2-5; D gene ambiguous. The V end was cut by 1 base, the J end by 5 bases, with 14 bases between. This CDR3 has 15 amino acids. Germline lookup yields CDR1 SGHDN and CDR2 FVKESK. In DNA form, the CDR3 reads TGTGCCAGCAGCCAAGGATCGTGGGATAGGGAGACCCAGTACTTC. This gives the protein CASSQGSWDRETQYF.

This chain uses TRBV20-1 with TRBJ2-1; a possible D gene is TRBD2 (5 bases). V was cut by 1 base and J by 0 bases, with 13 bases left in between. The CDR3 covers 16 residues. Germline CDR1 and CDR2: DFQATT and SNEGSKA (reference sequence). The CDR3 bases are TGCAGTGCTAGAGCCCTAGCTTTCAGCTCCTACAATGAGCAGTTCTTC. This encodes CSARALAFSSYNEQFF.

This clonotype was counted between two and nine times. This chain uses TRBV9 with TRBJ2-1; possibly TRBD1 for D (5 bases). CDR3 length: 15 amino acids. Germline V gene lookup returns CDR1 SGDLS and CDR2 YYNGEE. Trimming pared 3 bases from V and 5 bases from J, leaving 15 bases between. The CDR3 protein is CASSGADDSNNEQFF. CDR3 DNA: TGTGCCAGCAGCGGGGCTGACGACAGCAACAATGAGCAGTTCTTC.

This chain uses TRBV12-3 or TRBV12-4 with TRBJ2-7; D is unresolved. Trimming shortened V by 2 bases and J by 6 bases, and 8 bases separated the two germline ends. This CDR3 has 12 amino acids. The CDR3 region is CASSLSDVEQYF. The CDR3 nucleotides read TGTGCCAGCAGTTTATCAGATGTCGAGCAGTACTTC.

This clonotype was detected a few times. The chain employs TRBV19 and TRBJ2-2; 10 bases match TRBD1. The V gene end was trimmed by 3 bases and the J gene end by 7 bases; junction bases not matched to a gene: 2. The germline V gene encodes CDR1 LNHDA and CDR2 SQIVND (reference sequence). The CDR3 contains 14 residues. The CDR3 here is CASSMGQGIGELFF. The CDR3 DNA reads TGTGCCAGTAGTATGGGACAGGGGATCGGGGAGCTGTTTTTT.

This chain connects TRBV19 to TRBJ2-2; 8 bases agree with TRBD2. The CDR3 contains 15 residues. Losses at the gene ends were 6 bases for V and 4 bases for J; bases not matched to a gene: 7. Germline V gene lookup returns CDR1 LNHDA and CDR2 SQIVND (reference sequence). CDR3 in amino acids: CASSPGTRATGELFF. The DNA of the CDR3 is TGTGCCAGTAGCCCCGGGACTAGAGCCACCGGGGAGCTGTTTTTT.

The V call is TRBV12-3 or TRBV12-4, the J call TRBJ2-5, with TRBD1 matching 9 bases. This CDR3 is built from 17 residues. V lost 5 bases and J lost 5; bases outside the gene matches: 15. CDR3 DNA: TGTGCCAGCAGTCCGCGGACAGGGGTGGGCTTGGGGGAGACCCAGTACTTC. It specifies CASSPRTGVGLGETQYF.

The chain links TRBV3-1 to TRBJ2-1; the match to TRBD1 covers 11 bases. Germline CDR1 is LGHDT and CDR2 is YNNKEL (reference sequence). V lost 6 bases to trimming and J lost 7 bases; unmatched junction nucleotides: 5. This CDR3 region has 14 residues. Here the CDR3 reads CASRSGQGANEQFF. The CDR3 DNA is TGTGCCAGCAGATCCGGACAGGGGGCTAATGAGCAGTTCTTC.

The chain recombines TRBV5-1 with TRBJ2-2, with a possible D match to TRBD2 (6 bases). The CDR3 length is 13 residues. The germline V and J ends were trimmed by 4 bases and 5 bases, with 9 bases remaining between them. Germline V gives CDR1 SGHRS, CDR2 YFSETQ. The CDR3 sequence is CASSPEGTGELFF. CDR3 bases: TGCGCCAGCAGCCCGGAGGGGACCGGGGAGCTGTTTTTT.

Many counts were recorded for this clonotype. This rearrangement joins TRBV5-4 to TRBJ2-1, with 9 bases aligning to TRBD1. The CDR3 consists of 16 residues. After removal of 4 bases from V and 5 bases from J, the junction contained 10 bases not matched to a gene. Germline assignment: CDR1 SGHNT and CDR2 YYREEE (reference sequence). CDR3 DNA: TGTGCCAGCAGCCGAGGAGGGGACAGGGTCAACAATGAGCAGTTCTTC. As protein: CASSRGGDRVNNEQFF.

This chain connects TRBV12-3 or TRBV12-4 to TRBJ2-2; D is possibly TRBD1 (7 bases). The CDR3 is 15 residues long. V was shortened by 6 bases and J by 5 bases, with 16 bases between the two germline ends. The CDR3 region has the DNA TGTGCCAGCAGGGGCAGGGGGGCTAGGACCGGGGAGCTGTTTTTT. Protein: CASRGRGARTGELFF.

The chain joins TRBV4-2 to TRBJ1-1; a possible D gene is TRBD1 (5 bases). Trimming removed 1 base at V and 1 base at J, with 13 bases between. The germline V gene encodes CDR1 LGHNA and CDR2 YNFKEQ. This CDR3 region has 16 residues. As DNA, the CDR3 is TGTGCCAGCAGCCAAGTTCGGGGGACGGGGAACACTGAAGCTTTCTTT. This codes for CASSQVRGTGNTEAFF.